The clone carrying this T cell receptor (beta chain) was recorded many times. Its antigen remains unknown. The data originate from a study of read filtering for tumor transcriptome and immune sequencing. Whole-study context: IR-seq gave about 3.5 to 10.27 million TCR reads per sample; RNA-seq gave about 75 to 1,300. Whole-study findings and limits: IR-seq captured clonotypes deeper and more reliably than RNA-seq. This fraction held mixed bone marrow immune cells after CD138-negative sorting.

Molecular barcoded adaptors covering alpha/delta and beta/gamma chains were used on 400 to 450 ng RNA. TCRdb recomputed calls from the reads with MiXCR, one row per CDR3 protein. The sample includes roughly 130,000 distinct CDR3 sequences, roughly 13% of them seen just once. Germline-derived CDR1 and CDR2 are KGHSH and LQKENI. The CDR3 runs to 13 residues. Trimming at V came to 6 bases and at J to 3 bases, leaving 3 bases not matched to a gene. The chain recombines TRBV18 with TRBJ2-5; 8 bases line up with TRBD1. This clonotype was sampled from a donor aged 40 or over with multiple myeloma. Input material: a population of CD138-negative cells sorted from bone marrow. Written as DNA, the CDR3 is TGTGCCAGCTCCGGGACAGGAAAAGAGACCCAGTACTTC. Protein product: CASSGTGKETQYF.